The present TCR beta chain was sequenced within a study of neurological immune-mediated disorders. Healthy controls were blood bank volunteers in Maryland, USA. Unsorted libraries used 2 million PBMCs kept at -80 degrees C. Overall study results and limits: The study found the most TCR clonal expansion in HTLV-1-associated myelopathy and the least in multiple sclerosis, below healthy controls.

5'RACE with 10-nucleotide random UMIs produced the cDNA. TCRdb ran MiXCR on the 5' RACE reads and lists one entry per CDR3 protein. The sample lists about 51,000 distinct CDR3 sequences, roughly 15% occurring once. This clonotype was recorded at least ten times. As yet, its antigen is unknown. Material: PBMCs. The TCR comes from a man between 60 and 75 years old in good health.

The CDR3 bases are TGTGCCAGCAGTATAGGGACAGCCGCGAACACCGGGGAGCTGTTTTTT. Residues: CASSIGTAANTGELFF. The rearrangement uses TRBV12-3 or TRBV12-4 and TRBJ2-2, with 7 bases matching TRBD1. V lost 5 bases to trimming and J lost 0 bases; unmatched junction nucleotides: 6. This CDR3 contains 16 residues.